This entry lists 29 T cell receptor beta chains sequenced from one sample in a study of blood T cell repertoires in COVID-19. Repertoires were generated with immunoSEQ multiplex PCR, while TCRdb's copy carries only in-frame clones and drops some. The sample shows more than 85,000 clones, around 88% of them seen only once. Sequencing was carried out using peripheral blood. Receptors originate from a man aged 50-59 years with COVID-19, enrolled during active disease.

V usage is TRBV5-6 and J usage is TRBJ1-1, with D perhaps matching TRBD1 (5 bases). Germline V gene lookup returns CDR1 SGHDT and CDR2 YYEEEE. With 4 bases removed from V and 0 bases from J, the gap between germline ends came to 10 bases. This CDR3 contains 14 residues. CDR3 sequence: CASSRGTLNTEAFF. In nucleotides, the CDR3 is TGTGCCAGCAGCCGGGGGACGTTGAACACTGAAGCTTTCTTT. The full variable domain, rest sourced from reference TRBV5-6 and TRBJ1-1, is DAGVTQSPTHLIKTRGQQVTLRCSPKSGHDTVSWYQQALGQGPQFIFQYYEEEERQRGNFPDRFSGHQFPNYSSELNVNALLLGDSALYLCASSRGTLNTEAFFGQGTRLTVV.

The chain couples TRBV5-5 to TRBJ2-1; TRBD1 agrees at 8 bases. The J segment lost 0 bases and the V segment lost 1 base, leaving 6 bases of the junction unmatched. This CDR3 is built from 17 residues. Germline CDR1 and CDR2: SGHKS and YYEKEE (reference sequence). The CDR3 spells CASSLLGTGSSYNEQFF. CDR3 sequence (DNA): TGTGCCAGCAGCTTGTTAGGGACAGGTAGCTCCTACAATGAGCAGTTCTTC.

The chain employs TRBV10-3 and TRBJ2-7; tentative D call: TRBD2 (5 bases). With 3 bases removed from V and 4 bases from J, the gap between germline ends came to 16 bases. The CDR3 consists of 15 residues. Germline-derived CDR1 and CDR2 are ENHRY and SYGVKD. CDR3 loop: CAISDPGLAVYEQYF. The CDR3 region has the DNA TGTGCCATCAGTGATCCGGGTCTAGCTGTTTACGAGCAGTACTTC.

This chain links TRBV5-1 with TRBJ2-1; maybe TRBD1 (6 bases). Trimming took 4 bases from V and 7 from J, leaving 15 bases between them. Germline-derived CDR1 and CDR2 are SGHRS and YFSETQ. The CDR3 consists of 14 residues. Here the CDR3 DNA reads TGCGCCAGCAGCGGGCAGGGGCCGGAGAATGAGCAGTTCTTC. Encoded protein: CASSGQGPENEQFF. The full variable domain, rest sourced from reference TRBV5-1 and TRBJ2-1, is KAGVTQTPRYLIKTRGQQVTLSCSPISGHRSVSWYQQTPGQGLQFLFEYFSETQRNKGNFPGRFSGRQFSNSRSEMNVSTLELGDSALYLCASSGQGPENEQFFGPGTRLTVL.

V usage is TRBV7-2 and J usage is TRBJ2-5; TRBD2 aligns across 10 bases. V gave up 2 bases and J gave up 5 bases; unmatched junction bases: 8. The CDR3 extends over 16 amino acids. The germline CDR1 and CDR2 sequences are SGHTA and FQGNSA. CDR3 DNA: TGTGCCAGCAGCTTATCGATTAGCGGGGGGAGCGAGACCCAGTACTTC. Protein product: CASSLSISGGSETQYF.

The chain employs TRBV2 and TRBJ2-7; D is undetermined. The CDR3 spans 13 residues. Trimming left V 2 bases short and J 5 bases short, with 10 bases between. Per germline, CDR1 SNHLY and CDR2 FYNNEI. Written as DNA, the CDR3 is TGTGCCAGCAGTGAAACCGTAGTGAACGAGCAGTACTTC. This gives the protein CASSETVVNEQYF.

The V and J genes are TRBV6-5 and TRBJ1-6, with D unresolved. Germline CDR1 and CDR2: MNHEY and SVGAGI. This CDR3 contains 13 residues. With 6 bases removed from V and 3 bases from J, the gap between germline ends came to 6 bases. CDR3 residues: CASREGYNSPLHF. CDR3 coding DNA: TGTGCCAGCAGAGAGGGCTATAATTCACCCCTCCACTTT.

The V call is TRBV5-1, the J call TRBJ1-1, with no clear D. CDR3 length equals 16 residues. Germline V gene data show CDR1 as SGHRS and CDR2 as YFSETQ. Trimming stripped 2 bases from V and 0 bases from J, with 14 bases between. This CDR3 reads CASSFGGQLLNTEAFF. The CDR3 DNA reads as TGCGCCAGCAGCTTTGGCGGGCAATTATTGAACACTGAAGCTTTCTTT.

The CDR3 sequence: CASSSPGQYGYTF. CDR3 DNA sequence: TGTGCCAGCAGTTCCCCGGGACAGTATGGCTACACCTTC. The chain links TRBV6-5 to TRBJ1-2; the match to TRBD1 covers 7 bases. The germline gives CDR1 MNHEY, CDR2 SVGAGI. The CDR3 has 13 residues. V lost 4 bases to trimming and J lost 5 bases; unmatched junction nucleotides: 4.

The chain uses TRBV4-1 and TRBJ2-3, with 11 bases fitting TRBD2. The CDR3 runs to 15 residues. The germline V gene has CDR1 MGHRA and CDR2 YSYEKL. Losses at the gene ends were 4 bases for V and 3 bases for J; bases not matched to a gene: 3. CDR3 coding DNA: TGCGCCAGCAGCCGACTAGCGGGGTCGACAGATACGCAGTATTTT. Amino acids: CASSRLAGSTDTQYF.

This chain's CDR3 is CASSKAGFNQPQHF. The CDR3 DNA sequence: TGTGCCAGTAGTAAGGCAGGGTTCAATCAGCCCCAGCATTTT. The V call is TRBV19, the J call TRBJ1-5; tentatively, D is TRBD1 (5 bases). The CDR3 runs to 14 residues. The V end lost 4 bases, the J end lost 3 bases, and 10 bases lay between the germline ends. CDR1 and CDR2 from the germline V gene are LNHDA and SQIVND (reference sequence).

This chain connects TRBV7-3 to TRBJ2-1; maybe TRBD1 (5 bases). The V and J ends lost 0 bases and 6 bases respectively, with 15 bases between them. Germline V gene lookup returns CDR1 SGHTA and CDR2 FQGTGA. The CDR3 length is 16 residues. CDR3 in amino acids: CASSLTAPGSGNEQFF. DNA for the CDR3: TGTGCCAGCAGCTTAACGGCGCCAGGGTCAGGCAATGAGCAGTTCTTC.

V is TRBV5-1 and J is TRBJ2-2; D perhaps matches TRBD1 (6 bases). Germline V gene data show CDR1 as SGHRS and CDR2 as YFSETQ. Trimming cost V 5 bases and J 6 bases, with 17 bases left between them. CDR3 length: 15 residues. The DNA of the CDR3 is TGCGCCAGCAGAGAGACAGGTTTGCTTGCCGGGGAGCTGTTTTTT. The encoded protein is CASRETGLLAGELFF.

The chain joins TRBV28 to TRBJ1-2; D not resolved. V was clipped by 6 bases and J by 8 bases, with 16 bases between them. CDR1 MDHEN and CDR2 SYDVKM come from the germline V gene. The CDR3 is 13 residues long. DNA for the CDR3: TGTGCCAGCAGCACCCCTGGGCGTTCCGGCTACACCTTC. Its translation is CASSTPGRSGYTF.

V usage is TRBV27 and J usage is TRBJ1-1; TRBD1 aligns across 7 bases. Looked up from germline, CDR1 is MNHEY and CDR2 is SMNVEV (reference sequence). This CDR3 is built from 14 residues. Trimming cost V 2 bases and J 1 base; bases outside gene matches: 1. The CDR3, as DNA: TGTGCCAGCAGTTTAGACAGGGCGAACACTGAAGCTTTCTTT. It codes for CASSLDRANTEAFF.

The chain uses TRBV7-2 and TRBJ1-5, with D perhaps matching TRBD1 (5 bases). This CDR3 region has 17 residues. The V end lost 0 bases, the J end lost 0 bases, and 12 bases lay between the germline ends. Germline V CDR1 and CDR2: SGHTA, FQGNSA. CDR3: CASSLARGGSSNQPQHF. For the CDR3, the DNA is TGTGCCAGCAGCTTAGCCCGCGGGGGGAGTAGCAATCAGCCCCAGCATTTT.

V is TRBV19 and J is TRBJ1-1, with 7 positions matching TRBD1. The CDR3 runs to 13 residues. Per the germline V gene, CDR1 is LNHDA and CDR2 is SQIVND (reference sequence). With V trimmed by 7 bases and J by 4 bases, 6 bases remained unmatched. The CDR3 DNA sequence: TGTGCCAGTAACAGGGGTCGCGTCACTGAAGCTTTCTTT. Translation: CASNRGRVTEAFF.

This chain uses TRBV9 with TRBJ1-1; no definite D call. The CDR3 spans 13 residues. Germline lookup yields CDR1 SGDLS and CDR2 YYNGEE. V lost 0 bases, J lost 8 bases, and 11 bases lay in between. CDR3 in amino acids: CASSVDYTGEAFF. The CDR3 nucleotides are TGTGCCAGCAGCGTAGACTACACCGGCGAAGCTTTCTTT.

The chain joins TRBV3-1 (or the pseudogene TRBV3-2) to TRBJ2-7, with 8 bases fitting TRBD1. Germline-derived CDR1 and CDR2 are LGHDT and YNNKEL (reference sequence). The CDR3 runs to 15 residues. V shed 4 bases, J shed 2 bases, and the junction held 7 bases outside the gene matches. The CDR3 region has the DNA TGTGCCAGCAGCCGACGGACAGGGCAAACCTACGAGCAGTACTTC. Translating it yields CASSRRTGQTYEQYF.

CDR3 in DNA: TGTGCCAGCAGTTTGGTCCGCGGCGAGACCCAGTACTTC. This gives the protein CASSLVRGETQYF. The rearrangement joins TRBV27 to TRBJ2-5, with no clear D. There are 13 residues in the CDR3. With 3 bases removed from V and 5 bases from J, the gap between germline ends came to 10 bases. Germline CDR1 and CDR2: MNHEY and SMNVEV (reference sequence).

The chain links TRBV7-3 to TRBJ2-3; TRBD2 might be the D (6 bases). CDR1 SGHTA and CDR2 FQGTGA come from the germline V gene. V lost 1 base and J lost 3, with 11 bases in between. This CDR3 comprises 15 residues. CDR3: CASSLRGDLTDTQYF. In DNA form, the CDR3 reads TGTGCCAGCAGCTTAAGGGGGGATTTGACAGATACGCAGTATTTT.

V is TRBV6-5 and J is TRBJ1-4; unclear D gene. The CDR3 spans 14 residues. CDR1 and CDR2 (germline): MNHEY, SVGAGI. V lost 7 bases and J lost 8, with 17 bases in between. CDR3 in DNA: TGTGCCAGCAAGCGGGTGGGTTTCGACGAAAAACTGTTTTTT. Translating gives CASKRVGFDEKLFF.

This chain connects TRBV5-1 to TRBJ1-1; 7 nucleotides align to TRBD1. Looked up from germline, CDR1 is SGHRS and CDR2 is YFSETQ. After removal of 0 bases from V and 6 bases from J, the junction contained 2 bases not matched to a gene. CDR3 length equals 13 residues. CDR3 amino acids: CASSLETGAEAFF. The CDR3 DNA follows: TGCGCCAGCAGCTTGGAAACAGGGGCTGAAGCTTTCTTT.

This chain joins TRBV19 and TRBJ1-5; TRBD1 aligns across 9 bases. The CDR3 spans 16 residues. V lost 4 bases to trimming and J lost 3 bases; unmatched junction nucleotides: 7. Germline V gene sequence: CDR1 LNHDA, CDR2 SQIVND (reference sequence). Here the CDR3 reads CASSTPRQGDNQPQHF. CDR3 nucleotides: TGTGCCAGTAGTACCCCGAGACAGGGGGACAATCAGCCCCAGCATTTT.

CDR3 protein: CASSLEPGGAGRYTEAFF. The DNA for the CDR3 is TGTGCCAGCAGCTTAGAGCCAGGGGGCGCGGGTCGGTACACTGAAGCTTTCTTT. The gene calls are TRBV7-2 and TRBJ1-1, with 8 bases that match TRBD1. V shed 1 base, J shed 3 bases, and the junction held 13 bases outside the gene matches. The CDR3 has 18 amino acids. In germline, CDR1 is SGHTA, CDR2 FQGNSA. The variable domain in full, completed from reference TRBV7-2 and TRBJ1-1, reads GAGVSQSPSNKVTEKGKDVELRCDPISGHTALYWYRQSLGQGLEFLIYFQGNSAPDKSGLPSDRFSAERTGGSVSTLTIQRTQQEDSAVYLCASSLEPGGAGRYTEAFFGQGTRLTVV.

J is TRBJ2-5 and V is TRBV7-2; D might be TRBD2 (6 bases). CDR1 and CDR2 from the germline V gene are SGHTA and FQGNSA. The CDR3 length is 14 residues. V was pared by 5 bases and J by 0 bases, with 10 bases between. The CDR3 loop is CASSMRLDQETQYF. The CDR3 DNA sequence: TGTGCCAGCAGCATGAGACTAGACCAAGAGACCCAGTACTTC.

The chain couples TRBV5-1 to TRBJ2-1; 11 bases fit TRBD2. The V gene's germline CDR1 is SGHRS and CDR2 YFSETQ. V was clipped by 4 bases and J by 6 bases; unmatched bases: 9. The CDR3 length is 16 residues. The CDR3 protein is CASSHRDSGGANEQFF. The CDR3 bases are TGCGCCAGCAGCCATCGTGATAGCGGGGGGGCCAATGAGCAGTTCTTC.

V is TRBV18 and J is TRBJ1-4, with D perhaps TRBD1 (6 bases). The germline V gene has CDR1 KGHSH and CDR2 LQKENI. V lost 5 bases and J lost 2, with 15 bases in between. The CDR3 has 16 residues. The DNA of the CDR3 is TGTGCCAGCTCAGCAACTCAGGGGAACACTAATGAAAAACTGTTTTTT. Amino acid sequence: CASSATQGNTNEKLFF.

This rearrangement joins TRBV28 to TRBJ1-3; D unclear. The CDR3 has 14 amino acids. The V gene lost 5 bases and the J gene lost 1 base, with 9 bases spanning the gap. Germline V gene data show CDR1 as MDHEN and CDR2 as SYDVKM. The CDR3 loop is CASSPMISGNTIYF. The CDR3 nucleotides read TGTGCCAGCAGTCCTATGATATCTGGAAACACCATATATTTT.